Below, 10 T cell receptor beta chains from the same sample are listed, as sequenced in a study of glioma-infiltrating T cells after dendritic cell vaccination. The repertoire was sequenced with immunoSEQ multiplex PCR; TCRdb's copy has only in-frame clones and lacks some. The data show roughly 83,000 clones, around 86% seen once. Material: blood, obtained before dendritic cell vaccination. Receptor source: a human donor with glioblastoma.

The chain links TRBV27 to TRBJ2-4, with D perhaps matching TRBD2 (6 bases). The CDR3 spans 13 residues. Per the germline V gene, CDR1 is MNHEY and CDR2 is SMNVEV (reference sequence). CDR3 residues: CAGGEEAKNIQYF. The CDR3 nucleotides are TGTGCAGGAGGGGAAGAAGCCAAAAACATTCAGTACTTC.

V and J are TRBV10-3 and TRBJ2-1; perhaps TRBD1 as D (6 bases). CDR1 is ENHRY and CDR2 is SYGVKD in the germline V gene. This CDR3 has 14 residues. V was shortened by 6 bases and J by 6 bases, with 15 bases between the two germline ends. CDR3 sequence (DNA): TGTGCCATCAGCACAGGGTATCTCGGCAATGAGCAGTTCTTC. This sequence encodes CAISTGYLGNEQFF.

The CDR3 sequence is CASRSGGSVNEQFF. DNA for the CDR3: TGTGCCAGCAGATCGGGCGGGAGCGTCAATGAGCAGTTCTTC. The V gene is TRBV7-2, the J gene TRBJ2-1; 7 bases line up with TRBD2. V was clipped by 6 bases and J by 6 bases; unmatched bases: 8. CDR1 SGHTA and CDR2 FQGNSA come from the germline V gene. This CDR3 has 14 residues.

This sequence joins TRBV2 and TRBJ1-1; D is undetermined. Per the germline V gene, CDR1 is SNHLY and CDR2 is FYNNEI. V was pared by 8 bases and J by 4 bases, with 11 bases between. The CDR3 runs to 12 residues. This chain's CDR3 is CASVSRGTEAFF. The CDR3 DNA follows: TGTGCCAGCGTGTCTCGGGGCACTGAAGCTTTCTTT.

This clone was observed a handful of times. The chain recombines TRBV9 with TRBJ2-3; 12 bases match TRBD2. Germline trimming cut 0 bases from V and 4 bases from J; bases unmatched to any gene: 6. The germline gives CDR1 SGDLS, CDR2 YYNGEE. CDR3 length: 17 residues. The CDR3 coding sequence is TGTGCCAGCAGCGTAGGACCTAGCGGGGGGGCCTCAGATACGCAGTATTTT. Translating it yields CASSVGPSGGASDTQYF.

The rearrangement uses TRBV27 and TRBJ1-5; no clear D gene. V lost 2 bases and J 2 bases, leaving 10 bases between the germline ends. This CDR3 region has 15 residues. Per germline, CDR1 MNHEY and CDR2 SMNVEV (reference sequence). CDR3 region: CASSLTVGGNQPQHF. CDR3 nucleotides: TGTGCCAGCAGTTTAACGGTGGGCGGCAATCAGCCCCAGCATTTT.

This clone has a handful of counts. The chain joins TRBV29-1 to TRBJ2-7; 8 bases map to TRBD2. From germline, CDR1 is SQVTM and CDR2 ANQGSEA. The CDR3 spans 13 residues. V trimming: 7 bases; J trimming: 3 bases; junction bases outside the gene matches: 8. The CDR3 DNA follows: TGCAGCGCCTTCGGGACTAGTCTCTACGAGCAGTACTTC. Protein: CSAFGTSLYEQYF.

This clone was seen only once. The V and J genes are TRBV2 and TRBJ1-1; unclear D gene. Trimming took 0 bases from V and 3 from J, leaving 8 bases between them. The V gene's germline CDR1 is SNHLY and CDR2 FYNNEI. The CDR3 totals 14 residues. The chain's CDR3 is CASSEALSYTEAFF. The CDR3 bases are TGTGCCAGCAGTGAAGCGCTCAGTTACACTGAAGCTTTCTTT.

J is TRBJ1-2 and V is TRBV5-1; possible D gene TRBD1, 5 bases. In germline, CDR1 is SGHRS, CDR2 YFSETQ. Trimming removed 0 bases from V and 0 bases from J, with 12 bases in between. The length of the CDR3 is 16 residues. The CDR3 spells CASSLARPGTNYGYTF. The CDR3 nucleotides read TGCGCCAGCAGCTTGGCTCGGCCAGGGACTAACTATGGCTACACCTTC.

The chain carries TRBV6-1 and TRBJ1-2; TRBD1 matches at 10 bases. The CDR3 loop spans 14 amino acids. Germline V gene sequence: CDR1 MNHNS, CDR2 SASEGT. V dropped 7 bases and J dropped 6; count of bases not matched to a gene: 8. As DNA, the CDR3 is TGTGCCAGCACCGGGAGCGGGACAGGGGATGGCTACACCTTC. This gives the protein CASTGSGTGDGYTF.